A selection of T cell receptor beta chains follows, all from one sample in a study of blood T cell repertoires in COVID-19. Only in-frame clones appear in the TCRdb table, and some are missing; sequencing was by immunoSEQ multiplex PCR. The data show fewer than 85,000 clones, 77% seen once. The material sequenced was peripheral blood. Receptors were obtained from a man in his sixties or seventies with COVID-19, enrolled during active disease. Both conserved end residues are part of each CDR3. D genes are given only for firm matches. Size tells how often a clone was seen (once, few, many) or the class of an expanded clone, and some rows leave it out.

d_gene,v_gene,j_gene,len,abundance,CDR3aa,CDR3nt
-,TRBV5-1,TRBJ2-5,15,-,CASSPGGGSWETQYF,TGCGCCAGCAGCCCCGGGGGCGGGAGTTGGGAGACCCAGTACTTC
TRBD2,TRBV3-1/TRBV3-2,TRBJ2-3,17,-,CASSRGLAGVWTDTQYF,TGTGCCAGCAGCCGCGGACTAGCGGGAGTTTGGACAGATACGCAGTATTTT
-,TRBV19,TRBJ2-7,13,few,CASSPQGSYEQYF,TGTGCCAGTAGTCCCCAGGGGAGCTACGAGCAGTACTTC
TRBD2,TRBV4-2,TRBJ2-1,19,-,CASSQDIESGSGSYNEQFF,TGTGCCAGCAGCCAAGATATTGAGAGCGGGAGTGGTTCCTACAATGAGCAGTTCTTC
TRBD1,TRBV5-1,TRBJ2-7,16,-,CASSSGGTGGTYEQYF,TGCGCCAGCAGCTCTGGGGGGACAGGGGGAACCTACGAGCAGTACTTC
TRBD2,TRBV4-2,TRBJ2-1,18,-,CASSLGLAAGGSYNEQFF,TGTGCCAGCAGCCTCGGACTAGCGGCCGGGGGCTCCTACAATGAGCAGTTCTTC
TRBD1,TRBV7-9,TRBJ2-7,15,-,CASSLDTGVSHEQYF,TGTGCCAGCAGCTTAGATACAGGGGTTTCCCACGAGCAGTACTTC
-,TRBV18,TRBJ2-2,16,-,CASSPRQGGNTGELFF,TGTGCCAGCTCACCACGGCAAGGGGGAAACACCGGGGAGCTGTTTTTT
-,TRBV7-8,TRBJ2-1,16,-,CASSLVPGVVKNEQFF,TGTGCCAGCAGCTTAGTGCCGGGAGTGGTTAAAAATGAGCAGTTCTTC
TRBD1,TRBV29-1,TRBJ1-1,15,-,CSAWTGGGWNTEAFF,TGCAGCGCGTGGACAGGGGGAGGATGGAACACTGAAGCTTTCTTT
-,TRBV10-3,TRBJ2-7,12,-,CAISELVGQQYF,TGTGCCATCAGTGAGCTGGTGGGGCAGCAGTACTTC
-,TRBV28,TRBJ2-7,15,once,CASSGTGSGSYEQYF,TGTGCCAGCAGTGGCACAGGGTCCGGATCCTACGAGCAGTACTTC
-,TRBV28,TRBJ1-4,15,-,CASSFVGATNEKLFF,TGTGCCAGCAGTTTCGTGGGAGCCACTAATGAAAAACTGTTTTTT
TRBD1,TRBV6-6,TRBJ2-7,15,-,CASSYGTGGSYEQYF,TGTGCCAGCAGCTATGGGACAGGGGGGTCCTACGAGCAGTACTTC
-,TRBV7-9,TRBJ1-1,12,few,CASSFRSLEAFF,TGTGCCAGCAGCTTTAGGAGCCTCGAAGCTTTCTTT
-,TRBV18,TRBJ1-1,14,once,CASSPPSRNTEAFF,TGTGCCAGCTCACCACCCTCGCGGAACACTGAAGCTTTCTTT
TRBD1,TRBV30,TRBJ1-5,17,-,CAWSWGQGQAYNQPQHF,TGTGCCTGGAGTTGGGGACAGGGACAGGCCTACAATCAGCCCCAGCATTTT
TRBD1,TRBV3-1/TRBV3-2,TRBJ2-1,13,once,CASRRAGGNEQFF,TGTGCCAGCCGCAGAGCAGGGGGCAATGAGCAGTTCTTC
TRBD1,TRBV5-4,TRBJ2-7,13,-,CASSIGTDYEQYF,TGTGCCAGCAGCATAGGGACAGACTACGAGCAGTACTTC
TRBD2,TRBV6-6,TRBJ2-7,15,-,CASTLEGGPKSEQYF,TGTGCCAGCACCCTAGAGGGAGGGCCTAAATCCGAGCAGTACTTC
TRBD2,TRBV27,TRBJ2-7,14,-,CASSLGGSSYEQYF,TGTGCCAGCAGTTTAGGCGGGAGCTCCTACGAGCAGTACTTC
-,TRBV18,TRBJ2-7,14,-,CASSAGTLSYEQYF,TGTGCCAGCTCAGCCGGGACACTCTCCTACGAGCAGTACTTC
-,TRBV19,TRBJ1-5,17,-,CASSILDRGGSNQPQHF,TGTGCCAGTAGTATATTGGACAGAGGAGGTAGCAATCAGCCCCAGCATTTT
-,TRBV28,TRBJ1-4,14,-,CASSLVSLNEKLFF,TGTGCCAGCAGTTTAGTTTCACTCAATGAAAAACTGTTTTTT
TRBD2,TRBV27,TRBJ2-1,18,few,CASSLWRPMGEGHNEQFF,TGTGCCAGCAGTTTATGGAGACCTATGGGGGAGGGCCACAATGAGCAGTTCTTC
TRBD2,TRBV3-1/TRBV3-2,TRBJ2-7,17,-,CASSPPSGGGNAYEQYF,TGTGCCAGCAGCCCTCCTAGCGGGGGCGGGAACGCCTACGAGCAGTACTTC
-,TRBV6-4,TRBJ1-2,13,-,CASSVDSGGGYTF,TGTGCCAGCAGCGTTGACTCCGGTGGTGGCTACACCTTC
TRBD2,TRBV4-2,TRBJ2-1,17,-,CASSPLTGAGGLDEQFF,TGTGCCAGCAGCCCTTTAACAGGAGCGGGAGGGCTGGATGAGCAGTTCTTC
TRBD1,TRBV5-1,TRBJ2-1,12,-,CASSFRGIEQFF,TGCGCCAGCAGCTTCAGGGGGATTGAGCAGTTCTTC
TRBD2,TRBV7-3,TRBJ2-1,13,-,CASSERGHNEQFF,TGTGCCAGCAGCGAGCGGGGTCACAATGAGCAGTTCTTC
TRBD2,TRBV18,TRBJ2-5,15,-,CASSPASGSRETQYF,TGTGCCAGCTCACCGGCGAGCGGGAGTAGGGAGACCCAGTACTTC
TRBD2,TRBV9,TRBJ2-3,17,medium-sized,CASSVTGGGLRTDTQYF,TGTGCCAGCAGCGTTACGGGCGGGGGTCTGCGCACAGATACGCAGTATTTT